This entry lists 10 T cell receptor beta chains sequenced from one sample in a study of shared clonotypes between healthy human individuals. The naive CD8 fraction comprised CD45RO-negative cells positively selected for CCR7 and excluded terminally differentiated effector memory CD45RA+ cells. Data came from immunoSEQ multiplex PCR; TCRdb stores just in-frame clones and leaves some out. The table shows approximately 600,000 clones, with 85% to 95% occurring only once. Sequencing input: naive CD8+ T cells sorted from blood. The receptor source for this set is a woman aged 30 to 39 in good health.

This chain connects TRBV27 to TRBJ2-2; TRBD2 matches 9 bases. Trimming at V came to 5 bases and at J to 2 bases, leaving 9 bases not matched to a gene. Looked up from germline, CDR1 is MNHEY and CDR2 is SMNVEV (reference sequence). The CDR3 is made up of 17 amino acids. The CDR3 here is CASSPQRLAANTGELFF. CDR3 nucleotide sequence: TGTGCCAGCAGTCCACAAAGACTAGCGGCTAACACCGGGGAGCTGTTTTTT.

The table lists this clone with a few counts. The J gene is TRBJ2-7, the V gene TRBV5-1; D is possibly TRBD1 (6 bases). The germline V and J ends were trimmed by 4 bases and 4 bases, with 15 bases remaining between them. This CDR3 contains 14 residues. Germline V CDR1 and CDR2: SGHRS, YFSETQ. The chain's CDR3 is CASSDRDIPYEQYF. CDR3 DNA: TGCGCCAGCAGCGACCGGGACATACCATACGAGCAGTACTTC. The full variable domain, rest sourced from reference TRBV5-1 and TRBJ2-7, is KAGVTQTPRYLIKTRGQQVTLSCSPISGHRSVSWYQQTPGQGLQFLFEYFSETQRNKGNFPGRFSGRQFSNSRSEMNVSTLELGDSALYLCASSDRDIPYEQYFGPGTRLTVT.

This clone was detected only once. The chain links TRBV2 to TRBJ1-4; no clear D. Trimming shortened V by 3 bases and J by 6 bases, and 11 bases separated the two germline ends. The germline V gene has CDR1 SNHLY and CDR2 FYNNEI. The CDR3 totals 14 residues. CDR3 nucleotide sequence: TGTGCCAGCAGTGAGGGCAGAAGATATGAAAAACTGTTTTTT. This sequence encodes CASSEGRRYEKLFF.

The chain is built from TRBV6-5 and TRBJ2-7; TRBD1 matches 11 bases. This CDR3 spans 16 amino acids. Germline V gene data show CDR1 as MNHEY and CDR2 as SVGAGI. The V segment lost 2 bases and the J segment 3 bases; nucleotides outside the gene matches: 6. The CDR3 DNA reads TGTGCCAGCAGTTACCCCTCCGGGACAGGGGGCTACGAGCAGTACTTC. It specifies CASSYPSGTGGYEQYF.

The genes are TRBV6-5 and TRBJ2-1; D remains unclear. Germline CDR1 is MNHEY and CDR2 is SVGAGI. The ends were cut back, 5 bases at V and 4 bases at J, with 15 bases in the middle. This CDR3 region has 15 residues. The CDR3 loop reads CASSALVAPYNEQFF. The DNA for the CDR3 is TGTGCCAGCAGTGCCCTAGTTGCGCCGTACAATGAGCAGTTCTTC.

This rearrangement joins TRBV6-5 to TRBJ1-2, with TRBD1 as a possible D gene (5 bases). V shed 5 bases and J shed 2 bases, with 15 bases lying between them. From germline, CDR1 is MNHEY and CDR2 SVGAGI. The CDR3 has 15 amino acids. The CDR3 is CASSPGHKINYGYTF. The CDR3 bases are TGTGCCAGCAGTCCCGGACATAAAATCAACTATGGCTACACCTTC.

The chain couples TRBV29-1 to TRBJ2-1; 10 bases fit TRBD2. V lost 4 bases and J lost 5; bases outside the gene matches: 11. This CDR3 comprises 16 residues. Germline values: CDR1 SQVTM, CDR2 ANQGSEA. CDR3 nucleotide sequence: TGCAGCGTTGGGGGAAACAGCGGGAGGGAAGACAATGAGCAGTTCTTC. Protein sequence: CSVGGNSGREDNEQFF.

The chain joins TRBV19 to TRBJ1-5; a weak D match, TRBD1 (6 bases). V lost 2 bases to trimming and J lost 7 bases, with 12 bases between them. Germline values: CDR1 LNHDA, CDR2 SQIVND (reference sequence). The CDR3 covers 14 residues. CDR3 in amino acids: CASSIQGRGQPQHF. CDR3 bases: TGTGCCAGTAGTATACAGGGGAGGGGACAGCCCCAGCATTTT.

For this clone: Other DNA sequences from this sample encode an identical CDR3 as well. The V call is TRBV7-9, the J call TRBJ1-2; D is unclear. CDR1 and CDR2 from the germline V gene are SEHNR and FQNEAQ (reference sequence). Trimming took off 4 bases at V and 5 bases at J, with 8 bases between the two ends. The CDR3 has 12 amino acids. The CDR3 region is CASSSPGYGYTF. CDR3 DNA sequence: TGTGCCAGCAGCTCCCCTGGATATGGCTACACCTTC.

This clone has a single count. The chain couples TRBV27 to TRBJ1-5; D might be TRBD1 (5 bases). V was cut by 4 bases and J by 5 bases, with 9 bases left in between. From germline, CDR1 is MNHEY and CDR2 SMNVEV (reference sequence). The CDR3 sequence is 13 residues long. The CDR3 protein is CASSSGTHQPQHF. In DNA form, the CDR3 reads TGTGCCAGCAGTTCCGGGACCCATCAGCCCCAGCATTTT.